One sample yielded the 32 T cell receptor beta chains listed below, sequenced in a study of response to subunit inactivated influenza vaccine. TCRdb recomputed calls from the RT-PCR reads with MiXCR, one row per CDR3 protein. This sample has around 530,000 distinct CDR3 sequences, with 12% found just once. The material sequenced was PBMCs from blood, taken on the day of vaccination. The receptor source for this set is a man in his fifties who received an inactivated influenza vaccine.

This clonotype was counted between two and nine times. Germline and junction disagree at one end, which may indicate a read error. The chain uses TRBV15 and TRBJ2-1, with 14 bases aligning to TRBD2. The CDR3 is made up of 19 amino acids. The germline gives CDR1 LNHNV, CDR2 YYDKDF (reference sequence). Here the CDR3 DNA reads TGTGCCACCAGCGGAGATTCGGGACTAGCGGGAGTACTTTACAATGAGCAGTTCTTC. Protein product: CATSGDSGLAGVLYNEQFF. Variable domain in full (rest from reference TRBV15 and TRBJ2-1): DAMVIQNPRYQVTQFGKPVTLSCSQTLNHNVMYWYQQKSSQAPKLLFHYYDKDFNNEADTPDNFQSRRPNTSFCFLDIRSPGLGDTAMYLCATSGDSGLAGVLYNEQFFGPGTRLTVL.

The V gene is TRBV12-3 or TRBV12-4, the J gene TRBJ2-2, with a tentative D call TRBD1 (5 bases). This CDR3 region has 12 residues. V was clipped by 6 bases and J by 6 bases, with 8 bases between them. CDR3 sequence reads: CASSKGPGELFF. In DNA form, the CDR3 reads TGTGCCAGCAGCAAGGGGCCCGGGGAGCTGTTTTTT.

The chain recombines TRBV7-2 with TRBJ2-1; 12 bases are shared with TRBD1. The CDR3 length is 15 residues. Germline V gives CDR1 SGHTA, CDR2 FQGNSA. With 5 bases clipped from V and 5 bases from J, the junction kept 4 bases outside the gene matches. CDR3 region: CASSAGQGAHNEQFF. CDR3 in DNA: TGTGCCAGCAGCGCGGGACAGGGGGCCCACAATGAGCAGTTCTTC. Drawing the rest from reference TRBV7-2 and TRBJ2-1, the complete variable domain is GAGVSQSPSNKVTEKGKDVELRCDPISGHTALYWYRQSLGQGLEFLIYFQGNSAPDKSGLPSDRFSAERTGGSVSTLTIQRTQQEDSAVYLCASSAGQGAHNEQFFGPGTRLTVL.

The table lists this clonotype with a few counts. The CDR3 nucleotides read TGTGCCAGCACCCCCGGGACTAGTTCCTCAGGGAAAAATGATGAGCAGTTCTTC. Its protein product is CASTPGTSSSGKNDEQFF. This sequence joins TRBV28 and TRBJ2-1; TRBD2 matches 8 bases. Germline lookup yields CDR1 MDHEN and CDR2 SYDVKM. The CDR3 consists of 18 residues. The trim removed 7 bases at V and 8 bases at J, leaving 22 bases unmatched. Full variable domain (remainder filled in from reference TRBV28 and TRBJ2-1): DVKVTQSSRYLVKRTGEKVFLECVQDMDHENMFWYRQDPGLGLRLIYFSYDVKMKEKGDIPEGYSVSREKKERFSLILESASTNQTSMYLCASTPGTSSSGKNDEQFFGPGTRLTVL.

This clonotype has more than one count but fewer than ten. The chain employs TRBV10-2 and TRBJ1-1; 11 bases line up with TRBD1. Per the germline V gene, CDR1 is WSHSY and CDR2 is SAAADI. The CDR3 loop spans 17 amino acids. V was pared by 3 bases and J by 5 bases, with 11 bases of the junction left unmatched. The DNA of the CDR3 is TGCGCCAGCAGTGATTTGGACAGGGGGCGGGTGGGGACTGAAGCTTTCTTT. Translation gives CASSDLDRGRVGTEAFF.

This clonotype has a handful of counts. The chain recombines TRBV11-1 with TRBJ2-1; D ambiguous. Germline CDR1 SGHAT, CDR2 FQDESV (reference sequence). This CDR3 has 12 residues. Trimming cost V 3 bases and J 8 bases, with 8 bases left between them. The CDR3 spells CASSLSRHEQFF. The CDR3 DNA follows: TGTGCCAGCAGCTTGTCTCGCCATGAGCAGTTCTTC.

This clonotype was picked up many times. V usage is TRBV3-1 and J usage is TRBJ2-2, with 9 positions matching TRBD2. The CDR3 has 13 amino acids. With V trimmed by 5 bases and J by 8 bases, 3 bases remained unmatched. CDR1 and CDR2 (germline): LGHDT, YNNKEL (reference sequence). CDR3 coding DNA: TGTGCCAGCAGCTTCGGACTAGCGGGGGAGCTGTTTTTT. Its protein product is CASSFGLAGELFF.

The chain has TRBV20-1 and TRBJ2-3, with TRBD1 matching over 7 bases. V gave up 6 bases and J gave up 4 bases; unmatched junction bases: 4. Per the germline V gene, CDR1 is DFQATT and CDR2 is SNEGSKA (reference sequence). This CDR3 spans 12 amino acids. DNA of the CDR3: TGCAGTGCAAACAGGGGTTCAGATACGCAGTATTTT. It encodes CSANRGSDTQYF.

This clonotype was picked up a small number of times. This rearrangement joins TRBV7-9 to TRBJ1-1, with TRBD1 matching 8 bases. Germline CDR1 reads SEHNR; CDR2 reads FQNEAQ (reference sequence). With 3 bases clipped from V and 7 bases from J, the junction kept 4 bases outside the gene matches. This CDR3 is built from 13 residues. The CDR3 region has the DNA TGTGCCAGCAGCTTCCCTACAGGGGGTGAAGCTTTCTTT. It codes for CASSFPTGGEAFF.

In its sample, this clonotype was seen a few times. The rearrangement joins TRBV23-1 to TRBJ2-3; 10 bases match TRBD2. TRBV23-1 is an open reading frame, and its role is uncertain. The J segment lost 5 bases and the V segment lost 4 bases, leaving 24 bases of the junction unmatched. This CDR3 contains 21 residues. The CDR3 nucleotides read TGCGCCAGCAGTCCCAGCCCATCGCATCTAGCGGGAGTGGGGGACGGAGATACGCAGTATTTT. Translation: CASSPSPSHLAGVGDGDTQYF.

V and J are TRBV27 and TRBJ2-7; the match to TRBD1 covers 7 bases. V lost 4 bases and J lost 2; bases outside the gene matches: 8. The CDR3 spans 15 residues. Germline V gives CDR1 MNHEY, CDR2 SMNVEV (reference sequence). The CDR3 here is CASSYSGTVTYEQYF. CDR3 nucleotide sequence: TGTGCCAGCAGTTACTCCGGGACAGTCACCTACGAGCAGTACTTC.

This chain links TRBV3-1 with TRBJ2-2; 13 bases match TRBD2. CDR1 and CDR2 from the germline V gene are LGHDT and YNNKEL (reference sequence). V was clipped by 11 bases and J by 5 bases; unmatched bases: 20. This CDR3 is 19 amino acids long. CDR3: CALCPPGLAGRPKTGELFF. CDR3 DNA sequence: TGTGCCCTCTGCCCTCCGGGACTAGCGGGGCGTCCTAAAACCGGGGAGCTGTTTTTT. The full variable domain, in which reference TRBV3-1 and TRBJ2-2 provide the parts outside the CDR3, is DTAVSQTPKYLVTQMGNDKSIKCEQNLGHDTMYWYKQDSKKFLKIMFSYNNKELIINETVPNRFSPKSPDKAHLNLHINSLELGDSAVYFCALCPPGLAGRPKTGELFFGEGSRLTVL.

This clonotype was detected only a few times. The chain employs TRBV5-1 and TRBJ2-5, with 7 bases that match TRBD1. The germline V gene has CDR1 SGHRS and CDR2 YFSETQ. Trimming removed 4 bases from V and 5 bases from J; junction bases left unmatched: 2. The CDR3 totals 12 residues. In DNA form, the CDR3 reads TGCGCCAGCAGCGAGGACAGGGAGACCCAGTACTTC. Its protein is CASSEDRETQYF.

This clonotype turned up a few times. J is TRBJ1-2 and V is TRBV2; D uncertain. The length of the CDR3 is 15 residues. Per germline, CDR1 SNHLY and CDR2 FYNNEI. Trimming took 8 bases from V and 6 from J, leaving 22 bases between them. DNA of the CDR3: TGTGCCAGCCTAGGCCCCAGCGTATCATCGGATGGCTACACCTTC. Translating gives CASLGPSVSSDGYTF.

This chain joins TRBV5-8 and TRBJ2-7; 14 nucleotides align to TRBD2. The CDR3 length is 16 residues. The V segment lost 2 bases and the J segment 5 bases; nucleotides outside the gene matches: 6. Germline V gives CDR1 SGHTS, CDR2 YDEGEE. The CDR3 nucleotides are TGTGCCAGCAGCTTTTTCGGGACTAGCGGGAGTGACGAGCAGTACTTC. Translating gives CASSFFGTSGSDEQYF.

This clonotype was found a few times. This chain uses TRBV27 with TRBJ1-2; no firm D call. CDR3 length equals 13 residues. The germline CDR1 and CDR2 sequences are MNHEY and SMNVEV (reference sequence). Trimming pared 3 bases from V and 7 bases from J, leaving 12 bases between. The CDR3, as DNA: TGTGCCAGCAGTTTCCGTCAGGAGGGTGGCTACACCTTC. Encoded protein: CASSFRQEGGYTF.

This chain connects TRBV4-1 to TRBJ2-1; the D gene is possibly TRBD2 (5 bases). This CDR3 has 15 amino acids. Trimming cost V 4 bases and J 6 bases, with 16 bases left between them. The germline V gene has CDR1 MGHRA and CDR2 YSYEKL. CDR3 amino acids: CASSLSGNGVNEQFF. The CDR3 region has the DNA TGCGCCAGCAGCCTATCGGGAAACGGAGTCAATGAGCAGTTCTTC.

The chain couples TRBV27 to TRBJ2-1; D ambiguous. V lost 8 bases, J lost 0 bases, and 17 bases lay in between. CDR1 is MNHEY, CDR2 SMNVEV, per germline (reference sequence). The CDR3 spans 16 residues. The CDR3 DNA reads TGTGCCAGCGGTCCAAGGGCGCAAAGCTCCTACAATGAGCAGTTCTTC. Protein sequence: CASGPRAQSSYNEQFF.

This clonotype came up many times. The gene calls are TRBV6-1 and TRBJ2-2; weak D call: TRBD1 (6 bases). Germline values: CDR1 MNHNS, CDR2 SASEGT. The CDR3 contains 13 residues. The germline V and J ends were trimmed by 2 bases and 5 bases, with 6 bases remaining between them. The CDR3, as DNA: TGTGCCAGCAGTGAACAGGGGACCGGGGAGCTGTTTTTT. Amino acid sequence: CASSEQGTGELFF.

There are a few counts of this clonotype. The chain recombines TRBV15 with TRBJ2-1; D remains ambiguous. The CDR3 is made up of 15 amino acids. The V end was cut by 0 bases, the J end by 4 bases, with 10 bases between. Germline CDR1 is LNHNV and CDR2 is YYDKDF (reference sequence). The CDR3 bases are TGTGCCACCAGCAGAGATCGTGGGGTGTACAATGAGCAGTTCTTC. This translates into CATSRDRGVYNEQFF.

V gene TRBV7-2 combines with J gene TRBJ2-2, with no clear D. Trimming took off 5 bases at V and 0 bases at J, with 7 bases between the two ends. The germline V gene encodes CDR1 SGHTA and CDR2 FQGNSA. CDR3 length: 14 residues. In DNA form, the CDR3 reads TGTGCCAGCAGCCCTGCAGCGAACACCGGGGAGCTGTTTTTT. It is translated as CASSPAANTGELFF.

The sample holds many counts of this clonotype. The chain has TRBV5-1 and TRBJ2-1; perhaps TRBD2 as D (7 bases). This CDR3 spans 16 amino acids. Deletions cut 0 bases from V and 2 bases from J, with 12 bases between. Germline loops: CDR1 SGHRS, CDR2 YFSETQ. The DNA for the CDR3 is TGCGCCAGCAGCTTGGCCCCGGGGGGCCCCTACAATGAGCAGTTCTTC. Protein product: CASSLAPGGPYNEQFF.

A note on this clonotype: Because it lacks the conserved phenylalanine or tryptophan at the end, this CDR3 is likely a read error. J is TRBJ2-7 and V is TRBV27; 8 bases match TRBD2. The ends lost 5 bases at V and 2 bases at J; junction bases unmatched: 8. The V gene's germline CDR1 is MNHEY and CDR2 SMNVEV (reference sequence). This CDR3 has 15 amino acids. The CDR3 spells CASSPRSGSPYEQYL. In nucleotides, the CDR3 is TGTGCCAGCAGTCCCCGGAGCGGGAGCCCCTACGAGCAGTACCTC.

The chain combines TRBV6-2 or TRBV6-3 with TRBJ2-1; no definite D call. The CDR3 sequence is 14 residues long. Trimming left V 8 bases short and J 1 base short, with 12 bases between. Germline V gene sequence: CDR1 MNHEY, CDR2 SVGEGT. The CDR3 nucleotides are TGTGCCAGCGCCCGCCTCGGGTCCTACAATGAGCAGTTCTTC. Translation gives CASARLGSYNEQFF.

The V call is TRBV6-2 or TRBV6-3, the J call TRBJ2-7; weak D call: TRBD2 (6 bases). This CDR3 has 14 residues. Per germline, CDR1 MNHEY and CDR2 SVGEGT. With 6 bases removed from V and 2 bases from J, the gap between germline ends came to 14 bases. The CDR3 region has the DNA TGTGCCAGCAGGCCCGGAGGGTTCACCTACGAGCAGTACTTC. As protein: CASRPGGFTYEQYF.

In its sample, this clonotype was seen many times. The chain couples TRBV15 to TRBJ2-3; a weak D match, TRBD2 (5 bases). The CDR3 extends over 16 amino acids. Trimming shortened V by 0 bases and J by 3 bases, and 13 bases separated the two germline ends. Germline CDR1 LNHNV, CDR2 YYDKDF (reference sequence). As DNA, the CDR3 is TGTGCCACCAGCAGAGAGAGGCGAGTAGCGACAGATACGCAGTATTTT. Amino acid sequence: CATSRERRVATDTQYF.

The rearrangement links TRBV20-1 to TRBJ2-3; 9 bases are a match to TRBD2. This CDR3 region has 16 residues. The V gene end was trimmed by 5 bases and the J gene end by 2 bases; junction bases not matched to a gene: 11. From germline, CDR1 is DFQATT and CDR2 SNEGSKA (reference sequence). DNA of the CDR3: TGCAGTGCTTCCCCGTACTTAGCGGGGGACACAGATACGCAGTATTTT. Its translation: CSASPYLAGDTDTQYF.

This clonotype was seen only a few times. The CDR3 coding sequence is TGTGCCAGCAGCGTAGCTTCCGGGACAGGGCCCATGAACACTGAAGCTTTCTTT. Residues: CASSVASGTGPMNTEAFF. This chain connects TRBV9 to TRBJ1-1; 9 nucleotides line up with TRBD1. CDR3 length: 18 residues. CDR1 SGDLS and CDR2 YYNGEE come from the germline V gene. The junction had 9 bases not matched to a gene; V was cut back by 0 bases and J by 0 bases.

This clonotype was picked up a small number of times. This sequence joins TRBV7-2 and TRBJ1-1, with TRBD1 matching over 10 bases. The CDR3 spans 14 residues. Germline-derived CDR1 and CDR2 are SGHTA and FQGNSA. V lost 5 bases and J lost 3; bases outside the gene matches: 3. The CDR3 protein is CASSRQGADTEAFF. CDR3 nucleotides: TGTGCCAGCAGCCGACAGGGGGCGGACACTGAAGCTTTCTTT.

The CDR3 bases are TGCGCCAGCAGCCGCCACGGGGGAGACTATGGCTACACCTTC. It translates to CASSRHGGDYGYTF. V gene TRBV4-3 combines with J gene TRBJ1-2, with a possible D match to TRBD1 (5 bases). The germline V and J ends were trimmed by 4 bases and 3 bases, with 12 bases remaining between them. The germline V gene has CDR1 LGHNA and CDR2 YSLEER. This CDR3 comprises 14 residues.

As DNA, the CDR3 is TGTGCCTGGAGATCTCAGGGTATTGGGCAGCCCCAGCATTTT. Amino acid sequence: CAWRSQGIGQPQHF. The rearrangement links TRBV30 to TRBJ1-5; possible D gene TRBD1, 5 bases. Germline CDR1 GTSNPN, CDR2 SVGIG (reference sequence). The V gene lost 3 bases and the J gene lost 7 bases, with 16 bases spanning the gap. The CDR3 is 14 amino acids.

This clonotype was recorded many times. One junction end disagrees with the germline gene, perhaps due to a read error. The rearrangement joins TRBV12-3 or TRBV12-4 to TRBJ2-2; D is tentatively TRBD1 or TRBD2 (5 bases each). The length of the CDR3 is 15 residues. CDR3 sequence reads: CASSLGQGHTGELFF. The CDR3 bases are TGCGCCAGCAGCTTGGGGCAGGGACACACCGGGGAGCTGTTTTTT.